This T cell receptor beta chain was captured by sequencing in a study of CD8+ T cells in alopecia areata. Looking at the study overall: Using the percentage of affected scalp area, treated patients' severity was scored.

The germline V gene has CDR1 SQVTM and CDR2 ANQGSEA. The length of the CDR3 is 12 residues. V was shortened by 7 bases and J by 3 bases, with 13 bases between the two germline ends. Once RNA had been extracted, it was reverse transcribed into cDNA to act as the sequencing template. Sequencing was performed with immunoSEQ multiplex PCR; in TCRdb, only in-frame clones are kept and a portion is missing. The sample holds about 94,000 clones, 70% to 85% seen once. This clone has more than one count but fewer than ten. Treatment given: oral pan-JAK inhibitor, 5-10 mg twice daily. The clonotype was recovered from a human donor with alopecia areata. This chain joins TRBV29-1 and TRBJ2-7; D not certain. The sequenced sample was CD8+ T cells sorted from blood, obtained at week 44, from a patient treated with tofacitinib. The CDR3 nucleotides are TGCAGCGCCAGGTCCGGCAGCTACGAGCAGTACTTC. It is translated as CSARSGSYEQYF.